These T cell receptor beta chains were read from a single sample in a study of a mutant IDH1 vaccine in newly diagnosed glioma. For these TCRs, the target antigens are not known. Measured with immunoSEQ multiplex PCR; TCRdb has only the in-frame clones, and not every one. The sample lists some 29,000 clones, roughly 87% occurring once. Sequencing used peripheral blood mononuclear cells (PBMCs), obtained from a glioma patient whose treatment included an IDH1 peptide vaccine. These receptors originate from a woman between 40 and 55 years old with glioma. Some clones in this sample may be carry-over from other donors' samples. The CDR3 runs from the conserved cysteine through the conserved F or W. The D gene is left open where the match is weak. Clone size appears in some rows only: once, few, many, or a class for an expanded clone.

>few|TRBJ1-1|TRBD1|TRBV5-1
TGCGCCAGCAGCCCCACCCTCGGACAGGCTGAAGCTTTCTTT
CASSPTLGQAEAFF
>-|TRBJ1-5|-|TRBV19
TGTGCCAGTAGTATACTGGGACCGAATCAGCCCCAGCATTTT
CASSILGPNQPQHF
>-|TRBJ1-2|-|TRBV19
TGTGCCAGTCGAAGCGCCGGGGCTAACTATGGCTACACCTTC
CASRSAGANYGYTF
>few|TRBJ2-5|-|TRBV9
TGTGCCAGCAGCGTTCCGGGTAAAGAGACCCAGTACTTC
CASSVPGKETQYF
>-|TRBJ1-1|-|TRBV6-5
TGTGCCAGCAGGTCGCGGACAGTCAACACTGAAGCTTTCTTT
CASRSRTVNTEAFF
>-|TRBJ2-7|TRBD2|TRBV7-2
TGTGCCAGCAGCTTAGTAGCGGGGGGTATCGCCGAGCAGTACTTC
CASSLVAGGIAEQYF
>few|TRBJ2-3|TRBD2|TRBV7-8
TGTGCCAGCAGCTCGACTAGCGGGGGCAGCACAGATACGCAGTATTTT
CASSSTSGGSTDTQYF
>-|TRBJ2-7|-|TRBV9
TGTGCCAGCAGCGTAGAGGGCAGACCCTACGAGCAGTACTTC
CASSVEGRPYEQYF
>-|TRBJ2-3|-|TRBV7-3
TGTGCCAGCAGCATCGGAAGCACAGATACGCAGTATTTT
CASSIGSTDTQYF
>-|TRBJ2-5|-|TRBV5-1
TGCGCCAGCAGCTTGGCTATTGGATCGCTGGAGGAGACCCAGTACTTC
CASSLAIGSLEETQYF
>-|TRBJ2-5|-|TRBV2
TGTGCCAGCAACAGTCGCTTAGGGGAGACCCAGTACTTC
CASNSRLGETQYF
>once|TRBJ1-3|-|TRBV6-5
TGTGCCAGCAGGCTGGGGGGTTTTTCTGGAAACACCATATATTTT
CASRLGGFSGNTIYF
>-|TRBJ1-1|-|TRBV11-2
TGTGCCAGTACCCTGGGGCCTTGGGTCGAAGAGAACACTGAAGCTTTCTTT
CASTLGPWVEENTEAFF
>-|TRBJ2-7|-|TRBV5-1
TGCGCCAGCCGCGCAGTGACGGGGCCGAGCTCCTACGAGCAGTACTTC
CASRAVTGPSSYEQYF
>-|TRBJ2-1|TRBD2|TRBV4-1
TGCGCCAGCAGCCTTAGCGGGGGCCTATACAATGAGCAGTTCTTC
CASSLSGGLYNEQFF
>-|TRBJ1-4|TRBD1|TRBV28
TGTGCCAGCAGTTTCCCAGGGGGCGGTGAAAAACTGTTTTTT
CASSFPGGGEKLFF
>-|TRBJ1-1|-|TRBV27
TGTGCCAGCAGTTTTCGGGTTTGGACTGAAGCTTTCTTT
CASSFRVWTEAFF